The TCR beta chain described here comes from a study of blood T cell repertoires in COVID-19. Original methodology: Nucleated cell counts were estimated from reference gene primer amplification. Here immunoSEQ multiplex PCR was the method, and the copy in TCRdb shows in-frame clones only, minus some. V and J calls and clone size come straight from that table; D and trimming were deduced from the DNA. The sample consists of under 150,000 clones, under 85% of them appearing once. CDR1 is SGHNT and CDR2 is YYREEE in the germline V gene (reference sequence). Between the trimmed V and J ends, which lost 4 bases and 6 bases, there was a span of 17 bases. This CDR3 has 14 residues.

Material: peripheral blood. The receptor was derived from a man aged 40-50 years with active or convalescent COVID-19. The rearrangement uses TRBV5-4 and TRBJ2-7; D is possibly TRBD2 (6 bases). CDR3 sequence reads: CASSREISTSEQYF. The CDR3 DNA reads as TGTGCCAGCAGCCGCGAAATTTCGACTAGCGAGCAGTACTTC.